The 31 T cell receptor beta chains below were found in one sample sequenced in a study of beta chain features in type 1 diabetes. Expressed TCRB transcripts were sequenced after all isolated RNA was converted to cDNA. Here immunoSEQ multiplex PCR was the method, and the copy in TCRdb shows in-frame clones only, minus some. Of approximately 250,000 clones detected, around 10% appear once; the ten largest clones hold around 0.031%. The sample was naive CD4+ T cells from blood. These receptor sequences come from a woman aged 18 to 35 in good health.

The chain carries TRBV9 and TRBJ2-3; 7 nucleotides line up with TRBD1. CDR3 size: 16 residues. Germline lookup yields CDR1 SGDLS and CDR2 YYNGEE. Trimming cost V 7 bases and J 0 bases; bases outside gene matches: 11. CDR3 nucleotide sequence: TGTGCCAGCTCCCGGACGTACAGGGGTAGCACAGATACGCAGTATTTT. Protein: CASSRTYRGSTDTQYF. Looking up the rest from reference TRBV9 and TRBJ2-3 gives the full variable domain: DSGVTQTPKHLITATGQRVTLRCSPRSGDLSVYWYQQSLDQGLQFLIQYYNGEERAKGNILERFSAQQFPDLHSELNLSSLELGDSALYFCASSRTYRGSTDTQYFGPGTRLTVL.

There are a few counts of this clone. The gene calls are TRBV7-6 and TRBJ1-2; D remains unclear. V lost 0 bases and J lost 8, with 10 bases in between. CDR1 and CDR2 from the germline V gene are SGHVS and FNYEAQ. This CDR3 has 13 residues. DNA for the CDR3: TGTGCCAGCAGCTTAGCTGGCGGGGAGGGCTACACCTTC. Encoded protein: CASSLAGGEGYTF. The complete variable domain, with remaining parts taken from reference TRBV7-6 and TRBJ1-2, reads GAGVSQSPRYKVTKRGQDVALRCDPISGHVSLYWYRQALGQGPEFLTYFNYEAQQDKSGLPNDRFSAERPEGSISTLTIQRTEQRDSAMYRCASSLAGGEGYTFGSGTRLTVV.

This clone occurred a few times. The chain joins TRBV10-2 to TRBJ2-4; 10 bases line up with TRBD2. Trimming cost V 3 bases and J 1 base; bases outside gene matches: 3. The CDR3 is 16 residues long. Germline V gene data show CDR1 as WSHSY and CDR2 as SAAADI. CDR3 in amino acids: CASSEERGGAKNIQYF. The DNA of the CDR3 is TGCGCCAGCAGTGAAGAGCGGGGGGGGGCCAAAAACATTCAGTACTTC.

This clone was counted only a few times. This CDR3 reads CASRDYQYYEQYF. CDR3 DNA: TGTGCCAGCCGGGACTACCAATACTACGAGCAGTACTTC. This chain connects TRBV6-1 to TRBJ2-7; TRBD2 matches 7 bases. The germline gives CDR1 MNHNS, CDR2 SASEGT. The CDR3 is 13 amino acids. J was trimmed by 3 bases and V by 8 bases; bases with no gene match: 7.

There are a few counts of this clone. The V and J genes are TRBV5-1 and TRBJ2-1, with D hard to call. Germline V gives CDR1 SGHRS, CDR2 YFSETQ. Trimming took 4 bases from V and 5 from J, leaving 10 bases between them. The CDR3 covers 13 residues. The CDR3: CASSLGSNNEQFF. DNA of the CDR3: TGCGCCAGCAGCCTCGGGTCCAACAATGAGCAGTTCTTC.

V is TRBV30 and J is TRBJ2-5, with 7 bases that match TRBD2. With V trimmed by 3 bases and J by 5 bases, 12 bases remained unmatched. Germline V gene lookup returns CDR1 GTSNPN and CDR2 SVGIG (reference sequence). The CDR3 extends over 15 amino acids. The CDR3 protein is CAWSRTSFASETQYF. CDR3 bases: TGTGCCTGGAGCCGGACTAGTTTCGCGTCGGAGACCCAGTACTTC.

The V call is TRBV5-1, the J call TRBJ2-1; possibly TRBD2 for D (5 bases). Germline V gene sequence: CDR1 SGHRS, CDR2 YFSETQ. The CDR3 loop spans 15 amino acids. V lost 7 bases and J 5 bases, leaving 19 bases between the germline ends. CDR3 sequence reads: CASRDPRTANNEQFF. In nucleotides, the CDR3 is TGCGCCAGCCGCGACCCGAGGACTGCAAACAATGAGCAGTTCTTC.

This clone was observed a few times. CDR3 in DNA: TGCGCCAGCAGTGAGTCGACTCCGGGGGGGGAGCAGTACTTC. Translation gives CASSESTPGGEQYF. The chain uses TRBV10-2 and TRBJ2-7; TRBD2 matches at 8 bases. The trim removed 0 bases at V and 7 bases at J, leaving 5 bases unmatched. CDR3 length equals 14 residues. Germline V gives CDR1 WSHSY, CDR2 SAAADI.

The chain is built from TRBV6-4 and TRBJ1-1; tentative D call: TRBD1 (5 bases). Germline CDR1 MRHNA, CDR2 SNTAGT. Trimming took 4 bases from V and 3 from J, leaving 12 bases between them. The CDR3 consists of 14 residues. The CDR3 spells CASSVTWGDTEAFF. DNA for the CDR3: TGTGCCAGCAGTGTGACGTGGGGGGACACTGAAGCTTTCTTT.

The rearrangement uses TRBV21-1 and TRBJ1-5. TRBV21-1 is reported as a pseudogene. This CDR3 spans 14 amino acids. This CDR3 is CATYKRGWNQPQHF. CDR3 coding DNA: TGTGCCACCTACAAACGAGGGTGGAATCAGCCCCAGCATTTT.

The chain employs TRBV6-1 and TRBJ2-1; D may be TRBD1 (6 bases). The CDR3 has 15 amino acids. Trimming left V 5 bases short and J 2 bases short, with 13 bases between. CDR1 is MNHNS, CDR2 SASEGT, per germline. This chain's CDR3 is CASSSGAQAYNEQFF. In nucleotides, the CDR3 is TGTGCCAGCAGTTCAGGGGCTCAGGCCTACAATGAGCAGTTCTTC.

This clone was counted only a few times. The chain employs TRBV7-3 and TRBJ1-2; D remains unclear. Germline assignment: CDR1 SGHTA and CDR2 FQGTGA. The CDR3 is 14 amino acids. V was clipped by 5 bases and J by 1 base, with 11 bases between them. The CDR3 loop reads CASSKDGINYGYTF. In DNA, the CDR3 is TGTGCCAGCAGCAAGGACGGGATTAACTATGGCTACACCTTC.

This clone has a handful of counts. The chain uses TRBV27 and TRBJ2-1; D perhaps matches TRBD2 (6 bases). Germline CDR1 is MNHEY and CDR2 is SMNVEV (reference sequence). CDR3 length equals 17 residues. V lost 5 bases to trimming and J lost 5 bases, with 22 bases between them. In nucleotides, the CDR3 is TGTGCCAGCAGTCCCGCCAAGGGGCGGGGCAACGACAATGAGCAGTTCTTC. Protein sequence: CASSPAKGRGNDNEQFF.

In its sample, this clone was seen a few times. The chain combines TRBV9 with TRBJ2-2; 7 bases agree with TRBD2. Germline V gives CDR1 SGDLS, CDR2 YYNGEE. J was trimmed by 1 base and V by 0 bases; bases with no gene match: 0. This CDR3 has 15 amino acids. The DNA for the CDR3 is TGTGCCAGCAGCGTAGCGGGGGGGAACACCGGGGAGCTGTTTTTT. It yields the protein CASSVAGGNTGELFF.

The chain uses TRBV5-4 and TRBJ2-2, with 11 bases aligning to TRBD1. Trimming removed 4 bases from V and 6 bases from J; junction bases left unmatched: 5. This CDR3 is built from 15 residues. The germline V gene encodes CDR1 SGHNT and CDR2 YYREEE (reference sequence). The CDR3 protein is CASSPGQGAPGELFF. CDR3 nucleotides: TGTGCCAGCAGCCCTGGACAGGGGGCGCCCGGGGAGCTGTTTTTT.

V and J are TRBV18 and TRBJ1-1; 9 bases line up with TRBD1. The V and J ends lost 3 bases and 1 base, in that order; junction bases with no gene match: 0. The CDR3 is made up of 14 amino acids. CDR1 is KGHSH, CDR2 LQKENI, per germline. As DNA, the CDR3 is TGTGCCAGCTCACCGACAGGGGGGAACACTGAAGCTTTCTTT. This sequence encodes CASSPTGGNTEAFF.

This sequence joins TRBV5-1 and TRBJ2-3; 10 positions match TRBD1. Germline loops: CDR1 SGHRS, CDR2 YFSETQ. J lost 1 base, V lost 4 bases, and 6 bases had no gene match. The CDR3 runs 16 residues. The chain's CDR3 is CASSVGDRGGTDTQYF. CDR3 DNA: TGCGCCAGCAGCGTTGGGGACAGGGGAGGCACAGATACGCAGTATTTT.

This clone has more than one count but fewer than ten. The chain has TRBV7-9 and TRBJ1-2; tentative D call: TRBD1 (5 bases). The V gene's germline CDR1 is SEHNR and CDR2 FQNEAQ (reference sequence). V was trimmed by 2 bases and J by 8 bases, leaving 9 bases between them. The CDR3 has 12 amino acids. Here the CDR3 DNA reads TGTGCCAGCAGCTTATCAGGGCCCGGCTACACCTTC. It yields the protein CASSLSGPGYTF.

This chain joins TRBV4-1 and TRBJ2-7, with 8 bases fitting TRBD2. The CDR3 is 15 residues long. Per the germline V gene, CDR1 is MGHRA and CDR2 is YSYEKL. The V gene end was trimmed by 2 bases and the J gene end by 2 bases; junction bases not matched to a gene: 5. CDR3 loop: CASSQSSGGPYEQYF. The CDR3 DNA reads TGCGCCAGCAGCCAATCCAGCGGGGGCCCCTACGAGCAGTACTTC.

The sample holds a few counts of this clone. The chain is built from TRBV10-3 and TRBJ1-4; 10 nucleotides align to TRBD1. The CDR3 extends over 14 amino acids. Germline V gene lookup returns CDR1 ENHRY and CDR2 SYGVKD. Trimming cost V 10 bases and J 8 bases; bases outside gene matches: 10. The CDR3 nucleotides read TGTGCCACCAGGGACCGGGACAGGGGAGAAAAACTGTTTTTT. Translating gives CATRDRDRGEKLFF.

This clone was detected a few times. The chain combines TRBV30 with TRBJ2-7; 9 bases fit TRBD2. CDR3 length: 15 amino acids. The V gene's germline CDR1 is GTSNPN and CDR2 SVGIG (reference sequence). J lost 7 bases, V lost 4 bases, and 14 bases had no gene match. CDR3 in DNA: TGTGCCTGGACCCAGCTCAATAGCGGGAGTGGAGAGCAGTACTTC. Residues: CAWTQLNSGSGEQYF.

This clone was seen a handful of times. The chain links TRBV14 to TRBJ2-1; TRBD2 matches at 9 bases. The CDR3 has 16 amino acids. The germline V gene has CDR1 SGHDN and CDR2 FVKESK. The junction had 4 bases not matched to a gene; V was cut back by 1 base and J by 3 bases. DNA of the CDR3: TGTGCCAGCAGCCAAGTAGGACTAGCGTTCTACAATGAGCAGTTCTTC. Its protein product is CASSQVGLAFYNEQFF. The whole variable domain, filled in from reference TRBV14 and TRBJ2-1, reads EAGVTQFPSHSVIEKGQTVTLRCDPISGHDNLYWYRRVMGKEIKFLLHFVKESKQDESGMPNNRFLAERTGGTYSTLKVQPAELEDSGVYFCASSQVGLAFYNEQFFGPGTRLTVL.

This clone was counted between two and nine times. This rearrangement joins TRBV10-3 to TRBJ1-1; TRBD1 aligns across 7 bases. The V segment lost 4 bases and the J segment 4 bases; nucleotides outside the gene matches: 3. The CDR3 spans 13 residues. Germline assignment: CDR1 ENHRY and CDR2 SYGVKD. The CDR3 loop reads CAISARGSTEAFF. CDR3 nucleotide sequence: TGTGCCATCAGTGCCAGGGGGAGCACTGAAGCTTTCTTT.

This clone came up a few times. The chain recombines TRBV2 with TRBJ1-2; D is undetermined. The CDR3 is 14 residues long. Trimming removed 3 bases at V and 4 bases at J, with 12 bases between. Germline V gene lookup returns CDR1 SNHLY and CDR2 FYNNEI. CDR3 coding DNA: TGTGCCAGCAGTGACCAGGACTCGTTCTATGGCTACACCTTC. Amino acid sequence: CASSDQDSFYGYTF.

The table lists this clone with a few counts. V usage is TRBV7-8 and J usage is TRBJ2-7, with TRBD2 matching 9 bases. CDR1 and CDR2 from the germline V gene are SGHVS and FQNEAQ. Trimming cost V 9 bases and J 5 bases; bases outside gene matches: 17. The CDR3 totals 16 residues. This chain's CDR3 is CASERLAAGGMHEQYF. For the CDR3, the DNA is TGTGCCAGTGAGAGACTAGCGGCGGGAGGGATGCACGAGCAGTACTTC.

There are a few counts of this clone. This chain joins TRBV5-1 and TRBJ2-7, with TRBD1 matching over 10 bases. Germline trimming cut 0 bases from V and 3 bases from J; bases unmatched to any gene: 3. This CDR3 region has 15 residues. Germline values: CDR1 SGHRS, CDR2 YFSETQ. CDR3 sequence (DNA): TGCGCCAGCAGCTTGGAGACAGGGGGCAGCTACGAGCAGTACTTC. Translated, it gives CASSLETGGSYEQYF.

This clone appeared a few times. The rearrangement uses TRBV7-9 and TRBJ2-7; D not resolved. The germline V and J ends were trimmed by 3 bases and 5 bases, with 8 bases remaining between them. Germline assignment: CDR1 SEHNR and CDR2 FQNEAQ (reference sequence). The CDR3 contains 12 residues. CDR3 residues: CASSLTIHEQYF. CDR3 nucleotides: TGTGCCAGCAGCTTGACAATCCACGAGCAGTACTTC.

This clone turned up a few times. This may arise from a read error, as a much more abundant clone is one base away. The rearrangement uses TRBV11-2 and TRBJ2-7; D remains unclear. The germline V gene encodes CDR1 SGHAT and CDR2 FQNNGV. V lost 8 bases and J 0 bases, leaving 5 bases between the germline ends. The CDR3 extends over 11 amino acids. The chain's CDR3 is CASGRSYEQYF. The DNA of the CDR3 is TGTGCCAGCGGCCGCTCCTACGAGCAGTACTTC.

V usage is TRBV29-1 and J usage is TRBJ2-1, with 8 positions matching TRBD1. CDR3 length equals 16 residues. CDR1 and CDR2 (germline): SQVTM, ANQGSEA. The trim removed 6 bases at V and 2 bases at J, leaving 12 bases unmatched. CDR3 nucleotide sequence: TGCAGCGTCGCCGGACAGGGAAAGTTGACCTACAATGAGCAGTTCTTC. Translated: CSVAGQGKLTYNEQFF.

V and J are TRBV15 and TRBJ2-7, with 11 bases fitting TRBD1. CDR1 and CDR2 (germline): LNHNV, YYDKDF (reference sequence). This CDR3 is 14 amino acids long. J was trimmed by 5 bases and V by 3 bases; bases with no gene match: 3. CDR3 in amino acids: CATSSRTGGDEQYF. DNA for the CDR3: TGTGCCACCAGCAGCCGGACAGGGGGCGACGAGCAGTACTTC.

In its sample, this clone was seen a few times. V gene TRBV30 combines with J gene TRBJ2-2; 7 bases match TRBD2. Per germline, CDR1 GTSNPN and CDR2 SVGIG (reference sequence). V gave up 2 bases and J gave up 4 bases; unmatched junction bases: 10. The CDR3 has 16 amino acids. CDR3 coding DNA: TGTGCCTGGAGTCTTACTAGCGCTGCGGCCACCGGGGAGCTGTTTTTT. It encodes CAWSLTSAAATGELFF.